This record concerns one TCR beta chain sequence. These data are taken from a study of blood T cell repertoires in COVID-19. Study details: T cells, B-cell-depleted T cells, or PBMCs provided the cDNA or gDNA that served as material.

In the original workflow: Amplifying reference gene primers gave estimates of nucleated cell counts. Libraries were prepared by immunoSEQ multiplex PCR; TCRdb keeps only in-frame clonotypes and omits some of them. V and J calls and clone size follow that table, whereas D and trimming were derived from the DNA. The table lists roughly 180,000 clones, around 85% of them singletons. Sequencing was performed on peripheral blood. This sequence was found in a man at least 80 years old with COVID-19, enrolled during active disease.

The CDR3 sequence is CASSHGGGSTDTQYF. The CDR3 nucleotides read TGTGCCAGCAGCCACGGCGGCGGTAGCACAGATACGCAGTATTTT. The chain links TRBV6-4 to TRBJ2-3; D gene uncertain. This CDR3 spans 15 amino acids. CDR1 and CDR2 from the germline V gene are MRHNA and SNTAGT. Trimming pared 6 bases from V and 0 bases from J, leaving 13 bases between.